This T cell receptor beta chain was captured in a study of regulatory T cells in long-lasting Graves disease. The TCR beta library used iRepertoire HTBI primers with Arm-PCR amplification of CDR3. TCRdb ran MiXCR on the multiplex PCR reads and lists one entry per CDR3 protein. Of about 470,000 distinct CDR3 sequences detected, roughly 20% appear once; the ten largest clones hold about 7.8%. V was trimmed by 4 bases and J by 7 bases, leaving 14 bases between them. The CDR3 is 14 amino acids. Germline V gene sequence: CDR1 SGDLS, CDR2 YYNGEE. Documented time point: persistent/refractory GD, antithyroid drugs over 5 years with positive TRAb. RNA from PBMCs was the source of the TCR library. Graves' disease diagnoses followed American Thyroid Association guidelines.

Material: peripheral blood mononuclear cells (PBMCs), obtained when the disease was refractory, from a patient treated with antithyroid drugs. This chain joins TRBV9 and TRBJ2-2; a weak D match, TRBD2 (6 bases). The TCR was taken from a female donor with Graves disease. The CDR3 nucleotides read TGTGCCAGCAGCATCGGGACGGGGGTCGGGGAGCTGTTTTTT. It is translated as CASSIGTGVGELFF. The entire variable domain, with the rest obtained from reference TRBV9 and TRBJ2-2, is as follows: DSGVTQTPKHLITATGQRVTLRCSPRSGDLSVYWYQQSLDQGLQFLIQYYNGEERAKGNILERFSAQQFPDLHSELNLSSLELGDSALYFCASSIGTGVGELFFGEGSRLTVL.